This paragraph covers one T cell receptor beta chain sequence. The antigen remains unidentified. The CDR3 runs to 14 residues. With 5 bases clipped from V and 6 bases from J, the junction kept 10 bases outside the gene matches. Germline-derived CDR1 and CDR2 are SGHRS and YFSETQ. The record originates from a study of T cell responses to AZD1222 COVID-19 vaccine. Study findings and constraints: White British people made up most donors, females outnumbered males, and clonal diversity was possibly underestimated. Scientists sampled the repertoires only once the peak T cell response had passed.

Sequencing used immunoSEQ multiplex PCR; TCRdb keeps in-frame clones, though not all of them. The sample yields more than 85,000 clones, around 87% seen once. This receptor was obtained from an adult in good health. The source was peripheral blood, collected on day 0 of AZD1222 vaccination. The rearrangement links TRBV5-1 to TRBJ2-7; 8 positions agree with TRBD1. Here the CDR3 reads CASRRTTGALEQYF. CDR3 bases: TGCGCCAGCAGACGAACGACAGGGGCCCTCGAGCAGTACTTC. The full variable domain, rest sourced from reference TRBV5-1 and TRBJ2-7, is KAGVTQTPRYLIKTRGQQVTLSCSPISGHRSVSWYQQTPGQGLQFLFEYFSETQRNKGNFPGRFSGRQFSNSRSEMNVSTLELGDSALYLCASRRTTGALEQYFGPGTRLTVT.